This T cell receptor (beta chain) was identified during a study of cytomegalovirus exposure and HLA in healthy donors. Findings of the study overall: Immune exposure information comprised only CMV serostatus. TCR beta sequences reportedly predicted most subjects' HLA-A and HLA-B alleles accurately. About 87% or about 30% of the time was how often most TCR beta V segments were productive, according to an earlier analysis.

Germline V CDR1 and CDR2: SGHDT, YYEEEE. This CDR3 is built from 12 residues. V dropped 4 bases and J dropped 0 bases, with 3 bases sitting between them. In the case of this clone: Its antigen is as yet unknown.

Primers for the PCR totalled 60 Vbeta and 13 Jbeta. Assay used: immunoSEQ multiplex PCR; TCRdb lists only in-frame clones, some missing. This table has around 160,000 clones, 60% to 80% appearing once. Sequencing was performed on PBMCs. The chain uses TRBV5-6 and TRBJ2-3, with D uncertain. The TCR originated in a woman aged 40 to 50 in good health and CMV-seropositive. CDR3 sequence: CASSRSTDTQYF. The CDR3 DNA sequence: TGTGCCAGCAGCCGGAGCACAGATACGCAGTATTTT.